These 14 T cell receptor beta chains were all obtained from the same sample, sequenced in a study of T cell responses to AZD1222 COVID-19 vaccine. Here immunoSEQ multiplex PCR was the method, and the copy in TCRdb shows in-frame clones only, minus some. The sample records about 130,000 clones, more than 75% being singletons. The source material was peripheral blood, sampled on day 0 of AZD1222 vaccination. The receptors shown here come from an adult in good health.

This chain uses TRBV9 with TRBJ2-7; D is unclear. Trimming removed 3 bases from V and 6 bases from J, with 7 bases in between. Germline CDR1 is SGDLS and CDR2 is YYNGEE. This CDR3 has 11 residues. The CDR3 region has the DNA TGTGCCAGCAGCGCCTATGGCGAGCAGTACTTC. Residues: CASSAYGEQYF.

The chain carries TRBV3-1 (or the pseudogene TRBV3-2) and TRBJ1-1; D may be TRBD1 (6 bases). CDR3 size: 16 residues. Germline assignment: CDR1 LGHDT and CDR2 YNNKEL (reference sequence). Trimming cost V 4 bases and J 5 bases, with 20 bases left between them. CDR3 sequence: CASSLPQSTGKTEAFF. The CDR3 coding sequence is TGTGCCAGCAGCCTACCGCAGTCAACAGGGAAGACTGAAGCTTTCTTT.

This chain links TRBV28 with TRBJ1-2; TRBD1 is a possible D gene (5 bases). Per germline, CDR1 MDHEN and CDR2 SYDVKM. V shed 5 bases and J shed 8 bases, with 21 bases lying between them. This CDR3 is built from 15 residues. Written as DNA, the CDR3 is TGTGCCAGCAGTCAGAGCTTTACGGGGGGGAGCGGCTACACCTTC. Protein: CASSQSFTGGSGYTF.

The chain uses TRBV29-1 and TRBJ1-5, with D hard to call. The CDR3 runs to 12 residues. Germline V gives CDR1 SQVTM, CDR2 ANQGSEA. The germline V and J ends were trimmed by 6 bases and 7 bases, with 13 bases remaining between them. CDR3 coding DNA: TGCAGCGTCGGAGAGAGAGGACAGCCCCAGCATTTT. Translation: CSVGERGQPQHF. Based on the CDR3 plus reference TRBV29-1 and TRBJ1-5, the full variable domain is SAVISQKPSRDICQRGTSLTIQCQVDSQVTMMFWYRQQPGQSLTLIATANQGSEATYESGFVIDKFPISRPNLTFSTLTVSNMSPEDSSIYLCSVGERGQPQHFGDGTRLSIL.

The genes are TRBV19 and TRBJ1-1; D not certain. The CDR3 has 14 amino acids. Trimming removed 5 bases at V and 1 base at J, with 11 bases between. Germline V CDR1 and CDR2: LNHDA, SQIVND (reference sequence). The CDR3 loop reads CASSAQTGNTEAFF. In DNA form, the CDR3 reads TGTGCCAGTAGTGCCCAGACGGGGAACACTGAAGCTTTCTTT.

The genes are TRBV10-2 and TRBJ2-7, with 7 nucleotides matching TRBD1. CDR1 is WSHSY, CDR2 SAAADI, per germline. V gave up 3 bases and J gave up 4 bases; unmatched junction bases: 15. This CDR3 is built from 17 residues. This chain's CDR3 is CASSDKSGGQSMYEQYF. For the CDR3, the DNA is TGCGCCAGCAGTGATAAGTCAGGGGGACAATCAATGTACGAGCAGTACTTC.

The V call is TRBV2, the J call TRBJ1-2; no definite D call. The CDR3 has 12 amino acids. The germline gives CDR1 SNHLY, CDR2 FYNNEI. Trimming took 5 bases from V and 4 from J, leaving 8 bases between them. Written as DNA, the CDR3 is TGTGCCAGCAGTAGGACCAGCTATGGCTACACCTTC. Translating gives CASSRTSYGYTF.

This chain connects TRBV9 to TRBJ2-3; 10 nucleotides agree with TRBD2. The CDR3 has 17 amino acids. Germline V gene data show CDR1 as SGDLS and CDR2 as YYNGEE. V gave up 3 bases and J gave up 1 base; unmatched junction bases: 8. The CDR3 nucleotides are TGTGCCAGCAGCGCCACGGATAGCGGGGGGCGCACAGATACGCAGTATTTT. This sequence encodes CASSATDSGGRTDTQYF.

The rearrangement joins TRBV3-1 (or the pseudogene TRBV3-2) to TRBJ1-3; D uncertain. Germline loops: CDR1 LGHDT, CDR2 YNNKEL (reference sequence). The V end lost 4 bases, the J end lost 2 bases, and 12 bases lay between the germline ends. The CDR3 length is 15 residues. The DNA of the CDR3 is TGTGCCAGCAGCCTTTCCGGGCAGACTGGAAACACCATATATTTT. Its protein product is CASSLSGQTGNTIYF.

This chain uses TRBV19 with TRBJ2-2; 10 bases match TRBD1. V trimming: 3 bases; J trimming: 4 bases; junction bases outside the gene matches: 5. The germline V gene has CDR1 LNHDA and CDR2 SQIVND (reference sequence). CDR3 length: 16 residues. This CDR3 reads CASSIRQGAGTGELFF. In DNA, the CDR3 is TGTGCCAGTAGTATTAGACAGGGGGCAGGCACCGGGGAGCTGTTTTTT.

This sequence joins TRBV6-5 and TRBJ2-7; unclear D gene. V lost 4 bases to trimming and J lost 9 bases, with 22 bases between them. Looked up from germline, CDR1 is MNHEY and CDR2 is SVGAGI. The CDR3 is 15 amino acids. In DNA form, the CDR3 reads TGTGCCAGCAGTTCAGGAAACCCCGTCCCCGGCGGGCAGTACTTC. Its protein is CASSSGNPVPGGQYF.

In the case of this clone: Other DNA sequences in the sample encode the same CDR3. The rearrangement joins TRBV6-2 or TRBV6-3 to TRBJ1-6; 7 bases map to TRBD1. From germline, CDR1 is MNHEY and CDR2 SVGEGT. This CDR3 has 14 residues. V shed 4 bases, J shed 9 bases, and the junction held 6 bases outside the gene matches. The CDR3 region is CASSFPGQSSPLHF. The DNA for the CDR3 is TGTGCCAGCAGTTTTCCGGGACAGAGTTCACCCCTCCACTTT.

The CDR3 nucleotides are TGCGCCAGCAGCCCCGGGACGGGAGTTTCACCCCTCCACTTT. It translates to CASSPGTGVSPLHF. The gene calls are TRBV4-3 and TRBJ1-6, with a tentative D call TRBD1 (5 bases). V was cut by 4 bases and J by 9 bases, with 13 bases left in between. Germline loops: CDR1 LGHNA, CDR2 YSLEER. This CDR3 region has 14 residues.

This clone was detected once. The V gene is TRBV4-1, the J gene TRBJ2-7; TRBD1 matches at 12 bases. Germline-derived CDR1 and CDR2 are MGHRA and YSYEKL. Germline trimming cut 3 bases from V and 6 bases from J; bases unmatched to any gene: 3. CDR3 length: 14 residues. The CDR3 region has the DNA TGCGCCAGCAGCCAGGGACAGGGGGCGGGCGAGCAGTACTTC. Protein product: CASSQGQGAGEQYF.